The entry below describes one TCR beta chain. TCRdb keeps only in-frame clones here, not all; method: immunoSEQ multiplex PCR. The table includes over 50,000 clones, approximately 88% detected once. This entry belongs to a study of T cell responses to AZD1222 COVID-19 vaccine. CDR3 length equals 15 residues. V was shortened by 4 bases and J by 5 bases, with 15 bases between the two germline ends. Germline V gives CDR1 SGHRS, CDR2 YFSETQ. V gene TRBV5-1 combines with J gene TRBJ2-2; D unclear. Sequencing used peripheral blood, obtained on day 0 of AZD1222 vaccination. The sequence was obtained from an adult in good health. Here the CDR3 reads CASSQTLERTGELFF. Here the CDR3 DNA reads TGCGCCAGCAGCCAGACTCTGGAGAGGACCGGGGAGCTGTTTTTT.